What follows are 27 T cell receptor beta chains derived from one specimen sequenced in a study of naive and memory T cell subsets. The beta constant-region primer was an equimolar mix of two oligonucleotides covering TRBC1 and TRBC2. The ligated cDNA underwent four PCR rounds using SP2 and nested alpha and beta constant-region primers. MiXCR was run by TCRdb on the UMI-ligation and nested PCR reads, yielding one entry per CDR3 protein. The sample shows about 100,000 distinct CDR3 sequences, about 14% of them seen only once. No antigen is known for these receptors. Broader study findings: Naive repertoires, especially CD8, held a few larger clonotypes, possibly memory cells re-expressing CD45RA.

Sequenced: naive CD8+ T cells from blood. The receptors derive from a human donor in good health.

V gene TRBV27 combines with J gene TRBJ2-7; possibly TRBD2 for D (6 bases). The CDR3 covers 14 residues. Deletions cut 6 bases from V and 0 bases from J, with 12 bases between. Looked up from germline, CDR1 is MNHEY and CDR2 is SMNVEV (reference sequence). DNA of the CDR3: TGTGCCAGCAGACCCCGACTAGGCTCCTACGAGCAGTACTTC. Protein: CASRPRLGSYEQYF.

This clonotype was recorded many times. As DNA, the CDR3 is TGTGCCAGCAGCTTAGGGGGGACCGGGACAGGGGGTGGCTACACCTTC. It is translated as CASSLGGTGTGGGYTF. The V and J genes are TRBV7-2 and TRBJ1-2; 11 bases line up with TRBD1. V gave up 1 base and J gave up 7 bases; unmatched junction bases: 8. Looked up from germline, CDR1 is SGHTA and CDR2 is FQGNSA. The CDR3 runs 16 residues.

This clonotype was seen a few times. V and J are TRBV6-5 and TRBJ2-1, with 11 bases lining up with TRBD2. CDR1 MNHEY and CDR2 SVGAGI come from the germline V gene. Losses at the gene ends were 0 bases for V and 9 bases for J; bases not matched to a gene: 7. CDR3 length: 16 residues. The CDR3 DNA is TGTGCCAGCAGTTACTCGACGACTAGCGGGGTGCGTGAGCAGTTCTTC. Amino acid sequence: CASSYSTTSGVREQFF.

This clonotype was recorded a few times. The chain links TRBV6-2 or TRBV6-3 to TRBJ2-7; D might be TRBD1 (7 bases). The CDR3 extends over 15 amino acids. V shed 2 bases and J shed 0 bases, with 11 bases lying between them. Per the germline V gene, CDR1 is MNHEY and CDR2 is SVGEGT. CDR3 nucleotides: TGTGCCAGCAGTTACGCAGGGGGAGGCTCCTACGAGCAGTACTTC. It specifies CASSYAGGGSYEQYF.

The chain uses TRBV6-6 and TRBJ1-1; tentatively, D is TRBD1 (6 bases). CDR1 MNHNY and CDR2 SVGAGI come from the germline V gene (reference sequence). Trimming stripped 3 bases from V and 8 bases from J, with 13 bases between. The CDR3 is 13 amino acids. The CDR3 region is CASSYHGGREAFF. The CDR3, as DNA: TGTGCCAGCAGTTATCACGGGGGGCGGGAAGCTTTCTTT.

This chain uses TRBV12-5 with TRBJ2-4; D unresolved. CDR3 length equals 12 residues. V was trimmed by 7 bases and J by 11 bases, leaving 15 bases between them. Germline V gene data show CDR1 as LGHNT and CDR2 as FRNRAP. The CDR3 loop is CASASDPRLQYF. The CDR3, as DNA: TGTGCTAGTGCCTCCGACCCCCGGCTTCAGTACTTC.

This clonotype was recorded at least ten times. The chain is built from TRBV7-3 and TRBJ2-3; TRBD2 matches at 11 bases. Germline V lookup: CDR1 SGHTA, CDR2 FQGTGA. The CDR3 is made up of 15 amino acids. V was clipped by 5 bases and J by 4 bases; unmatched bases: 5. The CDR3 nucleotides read TGTGCCAGCAGCCCGGGACTAGCGGCGGCAGATACGCAGTATTTT. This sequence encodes CASSPGLAAADTQYF.

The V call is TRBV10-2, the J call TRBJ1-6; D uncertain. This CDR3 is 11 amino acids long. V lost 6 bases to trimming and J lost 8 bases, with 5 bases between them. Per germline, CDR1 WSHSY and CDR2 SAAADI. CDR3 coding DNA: TGCGCCAGCAGAGAGGATTCACCCCTCCACTTT. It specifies CASREDSPLHF.

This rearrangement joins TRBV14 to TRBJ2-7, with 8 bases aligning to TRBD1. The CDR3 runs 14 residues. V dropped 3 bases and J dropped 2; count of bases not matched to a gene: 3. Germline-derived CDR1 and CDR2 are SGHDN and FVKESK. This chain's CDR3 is CASSHRDRPYEQYF. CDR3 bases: TGTGCCAGCAGCCACCGGGACAGGCCCTACGAGCAGTACTTC.

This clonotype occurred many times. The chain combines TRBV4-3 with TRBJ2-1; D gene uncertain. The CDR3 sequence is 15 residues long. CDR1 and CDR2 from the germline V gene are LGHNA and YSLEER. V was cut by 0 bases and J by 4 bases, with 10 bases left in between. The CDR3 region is CASSQDLRRYNEQFF. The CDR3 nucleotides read TGCGCCAGCAGCCAAGATTTGAGGCGATACAATGAGCAGTTCTTC.

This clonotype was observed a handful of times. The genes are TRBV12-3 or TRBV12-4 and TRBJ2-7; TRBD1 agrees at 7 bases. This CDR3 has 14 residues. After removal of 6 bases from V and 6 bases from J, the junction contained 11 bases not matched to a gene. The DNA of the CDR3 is TGTGCCAGCAGCCAACAGGGGAGTGTAGGCGAGCAGTACTTC. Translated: CASSQQGSVGEQYF.

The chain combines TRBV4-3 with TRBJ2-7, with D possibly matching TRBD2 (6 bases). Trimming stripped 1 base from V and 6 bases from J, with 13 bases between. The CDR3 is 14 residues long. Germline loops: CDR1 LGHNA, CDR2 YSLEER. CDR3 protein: CASSQAGEGSEQYF. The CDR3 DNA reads TGCGCCAGCAGCCAAGCGGGGGAAGGGAGCGAGCAGTACTTC.

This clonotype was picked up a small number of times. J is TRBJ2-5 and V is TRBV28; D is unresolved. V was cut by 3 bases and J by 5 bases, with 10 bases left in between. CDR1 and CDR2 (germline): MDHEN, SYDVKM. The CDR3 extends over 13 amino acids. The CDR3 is CASSLREWETQYF. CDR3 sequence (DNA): TGTGCCAGCAGTTTGCGTGAATGGGAGACCCAGTACTTC.

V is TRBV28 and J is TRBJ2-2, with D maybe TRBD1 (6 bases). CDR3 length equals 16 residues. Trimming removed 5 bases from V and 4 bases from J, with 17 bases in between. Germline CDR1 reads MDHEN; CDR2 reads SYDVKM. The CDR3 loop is CASSLGWQGSTGELFF. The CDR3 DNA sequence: TGTGCCAGCAGTCTCGGATGGCAGGGGAGCACCGGGGAGCTGTTTTTT.

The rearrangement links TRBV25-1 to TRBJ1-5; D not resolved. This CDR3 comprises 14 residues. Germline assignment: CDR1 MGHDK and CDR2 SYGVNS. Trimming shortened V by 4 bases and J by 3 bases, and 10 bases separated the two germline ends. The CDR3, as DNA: TGTGCCAGCAGTGGCGACGGCAACAATCAGCCCCAGCATTTT. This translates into CASSGDGNNQPQHF. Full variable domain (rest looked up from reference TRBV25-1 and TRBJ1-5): EADIYQTPRYLVIGTGKKITLECSQTMGHDKMYWYQQDPGMELHLIHYSYGVNSTEKGDLSSESTVSRIRTEHFPLTLESARPSHTSQYLCASSGDGNNQPQHFGDGTRLSIL.

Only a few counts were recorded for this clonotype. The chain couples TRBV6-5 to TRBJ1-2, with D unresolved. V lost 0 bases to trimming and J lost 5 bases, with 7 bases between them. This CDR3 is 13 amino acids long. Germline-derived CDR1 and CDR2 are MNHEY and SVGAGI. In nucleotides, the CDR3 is TGTGCCAGCAGTTACTCGAAGCGATATGGCTACACCTTC. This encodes CASSYSKRYGYTF.

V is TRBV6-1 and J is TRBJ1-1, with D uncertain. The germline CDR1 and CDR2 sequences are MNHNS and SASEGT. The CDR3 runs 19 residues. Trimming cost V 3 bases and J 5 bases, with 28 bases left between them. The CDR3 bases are TGTGCCAGCAGTGAGTTAGGGCGGCTCGGAGATTCCCCTGGAACTGAAGCTTTCTTT. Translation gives CASSELGRLGDSPGTEAFF.

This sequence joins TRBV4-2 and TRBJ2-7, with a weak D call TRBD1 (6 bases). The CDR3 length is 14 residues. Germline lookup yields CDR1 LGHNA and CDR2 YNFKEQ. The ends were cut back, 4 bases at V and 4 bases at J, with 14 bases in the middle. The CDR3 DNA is TGTGCCAGCAGCCCCGGGACACCTACTTACGAGCAGTACTTC. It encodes CASSPGTPTYEQYF.

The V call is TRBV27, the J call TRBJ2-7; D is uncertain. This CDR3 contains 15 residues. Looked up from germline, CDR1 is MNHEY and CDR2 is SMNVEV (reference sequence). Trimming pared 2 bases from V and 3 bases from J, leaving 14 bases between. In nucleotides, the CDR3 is TGTGCCAGCAGTTTAGAGCAGGCCGACCTCTACGAGCAGTACTTC. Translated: CASSLEQADLYEQYF.

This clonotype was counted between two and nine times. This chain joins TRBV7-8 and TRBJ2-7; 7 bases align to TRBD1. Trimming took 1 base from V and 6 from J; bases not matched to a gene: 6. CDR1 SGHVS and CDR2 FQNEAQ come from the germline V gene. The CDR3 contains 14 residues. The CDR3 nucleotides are TGTGCCAGCAGCTTAGAGTCAGGGGGTGTCGAGCAGTACTTC. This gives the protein CASSLESGGVEQYF.

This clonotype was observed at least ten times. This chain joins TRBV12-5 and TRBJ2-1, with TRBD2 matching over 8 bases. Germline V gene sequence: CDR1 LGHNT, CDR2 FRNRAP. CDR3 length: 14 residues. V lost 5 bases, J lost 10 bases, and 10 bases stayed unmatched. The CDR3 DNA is TGTGCTAGTGGTCGCCCGGGAGGGCCCCGGGAGCAGTTCTTC. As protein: CASGRPGGPREQFF.

The CDR3 loop reads CASSLWTSPYNEQFF. The DNA of the CDR3 is TGTGCCAGCAGCCTATGGACTAGCCCCTACAATGAGCAGTTCTTC. V usage is TRBV5-4 and J usage is TRBJ2-1; the match to TRBD2 covers 8 bases. The CDR3 has 15 amino acids. Germline assignment: CDR1 SGHNT and CDR2 YYREEE (reference sequence). With V trimmed by 4 bases and J by 2 bases, 5 bases remained unmatched.

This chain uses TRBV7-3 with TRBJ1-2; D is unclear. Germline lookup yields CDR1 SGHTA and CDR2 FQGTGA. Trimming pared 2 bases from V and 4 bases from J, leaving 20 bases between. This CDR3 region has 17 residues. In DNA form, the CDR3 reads TGTGCCAGCAGCTTAGTTCCAGGTGGAGGTAACACCTATGGCTACACCTTC. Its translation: CASSLVPGGGNTYGYTF.

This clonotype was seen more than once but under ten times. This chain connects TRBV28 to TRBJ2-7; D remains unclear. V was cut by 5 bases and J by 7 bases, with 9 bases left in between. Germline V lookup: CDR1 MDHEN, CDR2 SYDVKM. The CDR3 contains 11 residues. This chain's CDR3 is CASSRLSEQYF. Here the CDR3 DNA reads TGTGCCAGCAGTCGTTTATCGGAGCAGTACTTC.

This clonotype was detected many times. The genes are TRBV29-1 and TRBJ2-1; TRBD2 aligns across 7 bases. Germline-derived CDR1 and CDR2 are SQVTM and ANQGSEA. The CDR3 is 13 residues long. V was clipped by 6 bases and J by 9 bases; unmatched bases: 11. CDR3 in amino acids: CSVGAAGEGEQFF. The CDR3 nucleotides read TGCAGCGTCGGGGCCGCGGGAGAAGGTGAGCAGTTCTTC.

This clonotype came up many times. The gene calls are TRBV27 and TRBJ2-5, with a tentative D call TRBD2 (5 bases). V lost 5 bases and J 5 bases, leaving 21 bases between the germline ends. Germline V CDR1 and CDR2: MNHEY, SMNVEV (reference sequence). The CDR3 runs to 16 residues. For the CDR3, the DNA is TGTGCCAGCAGTCCTCGACTAATTGGGAGAGCGGAGACCCAGTACTTC. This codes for CASSPRLIGRAETQYF.

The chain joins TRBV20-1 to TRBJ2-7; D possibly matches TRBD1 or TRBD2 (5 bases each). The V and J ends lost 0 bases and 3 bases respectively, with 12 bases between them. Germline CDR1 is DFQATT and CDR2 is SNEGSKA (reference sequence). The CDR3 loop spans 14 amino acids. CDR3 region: CSARDLGTFYEQYF. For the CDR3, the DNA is TGCAGTGCTAGAGATCTCGGGACCTTCTACGAGCAGTACTTC.